These 23 T cell receptor beta chains were sequenced from one sample in a study of synovial regulatory T cells in juvenile arthritis. This table comes from immunoSEQ multiplex PCR, and its TCRdb copy is limited to in-frame clones, with some not included. The sample table includes 9,000 to 10,000 clones. Sequenced material: Treg cells from blood. Subset here: remaining (HLA-DR-negative) circulating blood Treg cells. The receptors were gathered from a donor aged 2-35 years with juvenile idiopathic arthritis.

The V gene is TRBV5-1, the J gene TRBJ2-3. Germline V gene sequence: CDR1 SGHRS, CDR2 YFSETQ. The CDR3 is made up of 14 amino acids. Only the protein sequence is given. CDR3 residues: CASSSFQDADTQYF.

This chain joins TRBV5-1 and TRBJ2-7; TCRdb returns TRBD1, unconfirmable since there is no DNA. Germline V gives CDR1 SGHRS, CDR2 YFSETQ. This CDR3 spans 13 amino acids. The coding DNA is unavailable. The CDR3 loop is CASSLTASYEQYF.

V usage is TRBV6-6 and J usage is TRBJ1-5; the D call from TCRdb, TRBD1, cannot be confirmed without DNA. The CDR3 is 13 amino acids. No DNA appears here. The germline V gene has CDR1 MNHNY and CDR2 SVGAGI (reference sequence). CDR3 protein: CASSWGINQPQHF.

The chain combines TRBV18 with TRBJ1-2; TCRdb picks TRBD1, but there is no DNA to check that call. From germline, CDR1 is KGHSH and CDR2 LQKENI. The CDR3 extends over 15 amino acids. This entry has no DNA. The CDR3 protein is CASSPQGERSYGYTF.

The genes are TRBV28 and TRBJ2-7; TCRdb proposes TRBD1, but this gene call is untestable without DNA. Germline CDR1 is MDHEN and CDR2 is SYDVKM. This CDR3 has 13 residues. No DNA sequence was recorded. The CDR3 loop is CASSLLQPYEQYF. The full variable domain, completed using reference TRBV28 and TRBJ2-7, is DVKVTQSSRYLVKRTGEKVFLECVQDMDHENMFWYRQDPGLGLRLIYFSYDVKMKEKGDIPEGYSVSREKKERFSLILESASTNQTSMYLCASSLLQPYEQYFGPGTRLTVT.

The genes are TRBV29-1 and TRBJ1-2. There are 10 residues in the CDR3. There is no recorded DNA. Germline V gives CDR1 SQVTM, CDR2 ANQGSEA. The chain's CDR3 is CSVKEGGYTF.

V gene TRBV5-1 combines with J gene TRBJ2-7; without DNA, the TCRdb call of TRBD1 cannot be checked. The CDR3 contains 15 residues. Only the protein sequence is given. Germline V lookup: CDR1 SGHRS, CDR2 YFSETQ. The CDR3 loop reads CASSQGGPLPHGQYF. Complete variable domain (other parts from reference TRBV5-1 and TRBJ2-7): KAGVTQTPRYLIKTRGQQVTLSCSPISGHRSVSWYQQTPGQGLQFLFEYFSETQRNKGNFPGRFSGRQFSNSRSEMNVSTLELGDSALYLCASSQGGPLPHGQYFGPGTRLTVT.

The chain recombines TRBV10-3 with TRBJ2-1; TCRdb designates TRBD1, a call that cannot be tested without DNA. Germline V gene lookup returns CDR1 ENHRY and CDR2 SYGVKD. This CDR3 is built from 13 residues. No DNA is given. The CDR3: CAVSTGARNEQFF.

The J gene is TRBJ1-3, the V gene TRBV4-1; TCRdb outputs TRBD1, but without DNA this stays unchecked. Germline CDR1 reads MGHRA; CDR2 reads YSYEKL. The CDR3 length is 18 residues. DNA was not recorded. CDR3 sequence: CASSQDIDRASSGNTIYF.

The rearrangement links TRBV10-3 to TRBJ1-1. Germline V gene lookup returns CDR1 ENHRY and CDR2 SYGVKD. CDR3 length: 13 residues. The DNA is unrecorded. CDR3 loop: CAITPGGVTEAFF.

V gene TRBV10-3 combines with J gene TRBJ1-1. The CDR3 sequence is 12 residues long. The record lacks a DNA sequence. Germline CDR1 ENHRY, CDR2 SYGVKD. This chain's CDR3 is CAISETNTEAFF.

This chain joins TRBV19 and TRBJ1-3; TCRdb proposes TRBD1, but this gene call is untestable without DNA. In germline, CDR1 is LNHDA, CDR2 SQIVND (reference sequence). This CDR3 is 14 amino acids long. DNA is not recorded here. The CDR3 sequence: CASSPDRDGNTIYF.

The chain is built from TRBV5-6 and TRBJ2-7; TCRdb lists TRBD1, though no DNA is available to test this call. CDR3 length: 14 residues. No coding sequence is recorded. Germline V gene lookup returns CDR1 SGHDT and CDR2 YYEEEE. This CDR3 is CASSLGTGGYEQYF.

The chain employs TRBV9 and TRBJ2-7. CDR1 and CDR2 from the germline V gene are SGDLS and YYNGEE. This CDR3 comprises 14 residues. The DNA is unrecorded. CDR3 sequence reads: CASSVEGSSYEQYF.

The J gene is TRBJ1-2, the V gene TRBV6-6; TCRdb reports TRBD1, a call that lacks DNA to check it against. This CDR3 has 13 amino acids. DNA was not recorded. Per germline, CDR1 MNHNY and CDR2 SVGAGI (reference sequence). CDR3 in amino acids: CASSYIGQYGYTF.

The V call is TRBV19, the J call TRBJ2-7; TCRdb's assignment of TRBD1 cannot be checked, as there is no DNA. Germline values: CDR1 LNHDA, CDR2 SQIVND (reference sequence). The CDR3 totals 18 residues. Only the protein is on record. CDR3 protein: CASSIHSMGHINFYEQYF.

This chain uses TRBV4-3 with TRBJ1-2. Per germline, CDR1 LGHNA and CDR2 YSLEER. The CDR3 is made up of 15 amino acids. The record lacks a DNA sequence. The chain's CDR3 is CASSQGSVTRYGYTF.

The genes are TRBV28 and TRBJ2-7; with no DNA, the TCRdb D assignment of TRBD2 cannot be verified. The germline V gene encodes CDR1 MDHEN and CDR2 SYDVKM. There are 11 residues in the CDR3. No DNA sequence was recorded. The CDR3 spells CASVSGGRQYF.

CDR3 region: CASSPPQDTQYF. This chain uses TRBV18 with TRBJ2-3. CDR1 KGHSH and CDR2 LQKENI come from the germline V gene. This CDR3 has 12 residues. The record lacks a DNA sequence.

The J gene is TRBJ1-1, the V gene TRBV2. The CDR3 covers 13 residues. The DNA is unrecorded. Germline CDR1 and CDR2: SNHLY and FYNNEI. The CDR3 region is CASSSTIDTEAFF. Filled out from reference TRBV2 and TRBJ1-1, the complete variable domain reads EPEVTQTPSHQVTQMGQEVILRCVPISNHLYFYWYRQILGQKVEFLVSFYNNEISEKSEIFDDQFSVERPDGSNFTLKIRSTKLEDSAMYFCASSSTIDTEAFFGQGTRLTVV.

This chain joins TRBV19 and TRBJ2-3; TCRdb designates TRBD1, a call that cannot be tested without DNA. In germline, CDR1 is LNHDA, CDR2 SQIVND (reference sequence). This CDR3 contains 14 residues. A DNA sequence was not provided. The CDR3 here is CASTTGGWGDTQYF.

The V call is TRBV19, the J call TRBJ2-2; absent DNA, TCRdb's TRBD1 call cannot be checked. The CDR3 is 12 amino acids. The coding DNA is unavailable. Per the germline V gene, CDR1 is LNHDA and CDR2 is SQIVND (reference sequence). The CDR3 protein is CASSSGTGELFF.

Measured by frequency, this clone is medium-sized. The chain combines TRBV7-2 with TRBJ2-7; no DNA is available, so the TRBD2 call from TCRdb remains unchecked. This CDR3 spans 15 amino acids. The DNA sequence is not available. Germline values: CDR1 SGHTA, CDR2 FQGNSA. CDR3 sequence reads: CASSLAAGGPYEQYF.